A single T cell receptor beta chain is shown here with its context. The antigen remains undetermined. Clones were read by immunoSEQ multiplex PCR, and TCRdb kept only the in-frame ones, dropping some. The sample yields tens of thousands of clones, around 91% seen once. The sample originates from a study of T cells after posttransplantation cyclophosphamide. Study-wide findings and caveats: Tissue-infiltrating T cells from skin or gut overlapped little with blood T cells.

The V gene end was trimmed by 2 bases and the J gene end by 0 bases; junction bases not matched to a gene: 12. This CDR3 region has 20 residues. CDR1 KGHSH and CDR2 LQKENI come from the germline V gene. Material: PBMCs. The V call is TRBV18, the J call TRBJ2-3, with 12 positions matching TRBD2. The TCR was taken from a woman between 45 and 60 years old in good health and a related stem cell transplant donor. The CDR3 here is CASSPRLAGEGGISTDTQYF. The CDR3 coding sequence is TGTGCCAGCTCACCAAGACTAGCGGGAGAAGGCGGAATAAGCACAGATACGCAGTATTTT.